Reported below is one T cell receptor (beta chain). V was pared by 0 bases and J by 13 bases, with 7 bases between. This CDR3 has 12 residues. CDR1 is MRHNA, CDR2 SNTAGT, per germline. The entry originates in a study of blood T cell repertoires in COVID-19. Participants were aged roughly 18 to 90 years, lived in around 25 US areas, and enrolled virtually. The study assigned cohorts using participant-reported clinical history. Cohort 3 donors were reported recovered after two negative PCRs, clearance, or symptom resolution. In the authors' methods: Cell counts per sample came from amplifying reference gene primers. Produced via immunoSEQ multiplex PCR; TCRdb's table is partial and in-frame only. V and J calls and clone size follow that table, whereas D and trimming were derived from the DNA. The sample consists of roughly 370,000 clones, 87% of them appearing once.

The sequence came from a woman aged 45-65 years who had recovered from COVID-19. The sequenced material came from PBMCs or T cells enriched from blood (not recorded which). This chain links TRBV6-4 with TRBJ1-6; D not resolved. This CDR3 reads CASSDSGSPLHF. CDR3 bases: TGTGCCAGCAGTGACTCGGGCTCGCCCCTCCACTTT.